The text below deals with one T cell receptor (beta chain). Its antigen is unidentified. The data were obtained in a study of T cells in lung cancer brain metastases. Study in general: Between primary and metastasis resection, about 90% of the roughly 20 patients were untreated.

Genomic DNA input was roughly 2 to 5 ug, equal within pairs. Only in-frame clones appear in the TCRdb table, and some are missing; sequencing was by immunoSEQ multiplex PCR. The sample lists more than 4,000 clones, 75% to 90% occurring once. Study findings and constraints: Few clones were shared between paired lesions (mean Morisita 0.23); most were lesion-specific. DNA fragmentation in FFPE samples may have prevented full retrieval of the infiltrating T cell repertoire.

The receptor was derived from a man aged 50-60 years with non-small cell lung cancer. Sequencing was done on a sample of tumor tissue from the primary lung tumor.

The CDR3 region is CASSPQPTSGGTDTQYF. DNA of the CDR3: TGTGCCAGCTCACCACAGCCCACTAGCGGGGGCACAGATACGCAGTATTTT. The genes are TRBV18 and TRBJ2-3; 10 nucleotides line up with TRBD2. The CDR3 runs 17 residues. J was trimmed by 1 base and V by 1 base; bases with no gene match: 5. The V gene's germline CDR1 is KGHSH and CDR2 LQKENI.